This T cell receptor beta chain was retrieved from a study of Ad26.COV2.S vaccination and SARS-CoV-2 variants. V lost 6 bases, J lost 3 bases, and 15 bases lay in between. This CDR3 region has 14 residues. CDR1 MNHEY and CDR2 SMNVEV come from the germline V gene (reference sequence). Treatment indicated: roughly 18 received Ad26.COV2.S at low or high dose, single or two shots; 5 received placebo; per-sample allocation not given. The samples date from day 63 after the first vaccine or placebo injection. Profiled with immunoSEQ multiplex PCR; TCRdb holds only in-frame clones, not every one. The sample shows hundreds of thousands of clones, 70% to 90% of them seen only once.

The material was peripheral blood, obtained in a trial of Ad26.COV2.S vaccine versus placebo. The source is a person aged 18-65 years who received the Ad26.COV2.S COVID-19 vaccine or a placebo. This chain joins TRBV27 and TRBJ2-7, with D possibly matching TRBD2 (5 bases). DNA of the CDR3: TGTGCCAGCAGACCCCGGGGAGCCATCTACGAGCAGTACTTC. Translation gives CASRPRGAIYEQYF.